The 28 T cell receptor beta chains below all came from one sample that was sequenced in a study of shared clonotypes between healthy human individuals. The repertoire was sequenced with immunoSEQ multiplex PCR; TCRdb's copy has only in-frame clones and lacks some. The sample contains approximately 2.5 million clones, approximately 93% of which appear only once. The specimen was naive CD4+ T cells from PBMCs. Subset given: CD45RA+ positively selected. These receptors originate from a young man in good health. Some clones in this sample may be carry-over from other donors' samples.

The gene calls are TRBV10-3 and TRBJ2-2, with 8 nucleotides matching TRBD1. Trimming took 4 bases from V and 5 from J; bases not matched to a gene: 3. The CDR3 loop spans 14 amino acids. CDR1 and CDR2 from the germline V gene are ENHRY and SYGVKD. CDR3 in amino acids: CAISGTGRTGELFF. For the CDR3, the DNA is TGTGCCATCAGTGGGACAGGGAGAACCGGGGAGCTGTTTTTT.

The chain combines TRBV29-1 with TRBJ2-5; D is perhaps TRBD2 (7 bases). The V end was cut by 7 bases, the J end by 3 bases, with 12 bases between. Germline V gene lookup returns CDR1 SQVTM and CDR2 ANQGSEA. The CDR3 covers 12 residues. The CDR3 here is CSAQGGEETQYF. The CDR3 DNA reads as TGCAGCGCACAGGGAGGGGAAGAGACCCAGTACTTC.

As to this clone: This sample also contains other DNA sequences that code for the same CDR3. The CDR3 nucleotides are TGCGCCAGCAGCGGCAGCGGGAGAACAGATACGCAGTATTTT. Protein: CASSGSGRTDTQYF. V is TRBV5-1 and J is TRBJ2-3; 8 positions agree with TRBD2. J was trimmed by 3 bases and V by 4 bases; bases with no gene match: 4. CDR1 and CDR2 from the germline V gene are SGHRS and YFSETQ. The CDR3 is 14 residues long.

The chain has TRBV5-6 and TRBJ2-5; D is tentatively TRBD1 or TRBD2 (5 bases each). Germline V gene lookup returns CDR1 SGHDT and CDR2 YYEEEE. V lost 4 bases to trimming and J lost 4 bases, with 23 bases between them. This CDR3 comprises 17 residues. CDR3 protein: CASSPGASRALRETQYF. CDR3 in DNA: TGTGCCAGCAGCCCCGGGGCCAGCAGGGCGTTGCGAGAGACCCAGTACTTC.

V is TRBV7-6 and J is TRBJ1-1; D unresolved. V was clipped by 3 bases and J by 0 bases, with 8 bases between them. Germline loops: CDR1 SGHVS, CDR2 FNYEAQ. This CDR3 spans 14 amino acids. CDR3 DNA sequence: TGTGCCAGCAGCTTGCGATCCCTGAACACTGAAGCTTTCTTT. Translated, it gives CASSLRSLNTEAFF.

CDR3 residues: CASSEGQLRSYNEQFF. In DNA, the CDR3 is TGTGCCAGTAGTGAAGGACAGTTACGCTCCTACAATGAGCAGTTCTTC. The rearrangement uses TRBV19 and TRBJ2-1; TRBD1 might be the D (6 bases). V was cut by 5 bases and J by 0 bases, with 14 bases left in between. This CDR3 spans 16 amino acids. Germline V lookup: CDR1 LNHDA, CDR2 SQIVND (reference sequence). Complete variable domain (other parts from reference TRBV19 and TRBJ2-1): DGGITQSPKYLFRKEGQNVTLSCEQNLNHDAMYWYRQDPGQGLRLIYYSQIVNDFQKGDIAEGYSVSREKKESFPLTVTSAQKNPTAFYLCASSEGQLRSYNEQFFGPGTRLTVL.

This chain uses TRBV11-2 with TRBJ1-2, with TRBD1 as a possible D gene (5 bases). The V gene's germline CDR1 is SGHAT and CDR2 FQNNGV. The CDR3 has 15 residues. Deletions cut 4 bases from V and 6 bases from J, with 18 bases between. CDR3 sequence (DNA): TGTGCCAGCAGCTCTTACCGCGGGGGGTGGCATGGCTACACCTTC. Its translation: CASSSYRGGWHGYTF.

The chain couples TRBV5-1 to TRBJ1-1; TRBD1 is a possible D gene (6 bases). Germline values: CDR1 SGHRS, CDR2 YFSETQ. V lost 4 bases to trimming and J lost 4 bases, with 17 bases between them. The CDR3 has 15 residues. The CDR3 loop is CASSLEQGSSTEAFF. The CDR3 region has the DNA TGCGCCAGCAGCCTAGAACAGGGCAGTTCCACTGAAGCTTTCTTT.

CDR3 in DNA: TGTGCCATCAGTGAGTCGACCAGGGGTTGGAATGGCTACACCTTC. Its protein is CAISESTRGWNGYTF. V usage is TRBV10-3 and J usage is TRBJ1-2, with a tentative D call TRBD1 (6 bases). V gave up 0 bases and J gave up 6 bases, with 14 bases separating them. Germline V lookup: CDR1 ENHRY, CDR2 SYGVKD. CDR3 length: 15 amino acids.

The chain employs TRBV7-3 and TRBJ2-1, with D perhaps TRBD1 or TRBD2 (5 bases each). V gave up 2 bases and J gave up 7 bases, with 15 bases separating them. The CDR3 totals 15 residues. Germline V CDR1 and CDR2: SGHTA, FQGTGA. CDR3: CASSLGGASGNEQFF. The DNA for the CDR3 is TGTGCCAGCAGCTTAGGGGGAGCTTCCGGAAATGAGCAGTTCTTC. The full variable domain, rest sourced from reference TRBV7-3 and TRBJ2-1, is GAGVSQTPSNKVTEKGKYVELRCDPISGHTALYWYRQSLGQGPEFLIYFQGTGAADDSGLPNDRFFAVRPEGSVSTLKIQRTERGDSAVYLCASSLGGASGNEQFFGPGTRLTVL.

CDR3 sequence reads: CASSYSGRGADTQYF. The DNA of the CDR3 is TGTGCCAGCAGTTATAGCGGGAGAGGTGCAGATACGCAGTATTTT. V gene TRBV7-9 combines with J gene TRBJ2-3, with TRBD2 matching 9 bases. Germline V gene data show CDR1 as SEHNR and CDR2 as FQNEAQ (reference sequence). Trimming cost V 6 bases and J 4 bases; bases outside gene matches: 8. The CDR3 runs 15 residues.

CDR3 DNA sequence: TGTGCCAGCAGCTTGGTCCCTAGCGGGGGGAAAGAGACCCAGTACTTC. It translates to CASSLVPSGGKETQYF. V usage is TRBV5-6 and J usage is TRBJ2-5; 11 positions agree with TRBD2. There are 16 residues in the CDR3. Trimming took 0 bases from V and 3 from J; bases not matched to a gene: 4. Germline CDR1 is SGHDT and CDR2 is YYEEEE.

This rearrangement joins TRBV6-5 to TRBJ2-7; 8 nucleotides line up with TRBD1. The CDR3 has 13 amino acids. Trimming removed 8 bases from V and 0 bases from J; junction bases left unmatched: 3. From germline, CDR1 is MNHEY and CDR2 SVGAGI. This CDR3 is CASVDRVSYEQYF. CDR3 in DNA: TGTGCCAGCGTGGACAGGGTCTCCTACGAGCAGTACTTC.

The chain recombines TRBV29-1 with TRBJ2-2; D gene uncertain. CDR3 length: 11 residues. Germline V CDR1 and CDR2: SQVTM, ANQGSEA. With 4 bases removed from V and 11 bases from J, the gap between germline ends came to 11 bases. The CDR3 loop reads CSVGWIGELFF. CDR3 in DNA: TGCAGCGTTGGGTGGATTGGAGAGCTGTTTTTT.

This clone came up a few times. The gene calls are TRBV19 and TRBJ1-1, with D tentatively TRBD1 (6 bases). Trimming removed 3 bases from V and 5 bases from J, with 13 bases in between. CDR3 length: 14 amino acids. From germline, CDR1 is LNHDA and CDR2 SQIVND (reference sequence). The CDR3 protein is CASSITRGITEAFF. Here the CDR3 DNA reads TGTGCCAGTAGTATTACCAGGGGAATAACTGAAGCTTTCTTT. Supplemented by reference TRBV19 and TRBJ1-1, the full variable domain reads DGGITQSPKYLFRKEGQNVTLSCEQNLNHDAMYWYRQDPGQGLRLIYYSQIVNDFQKGDIAEGYSVSREKKESFPLTVTSAQKNPTAFYLCASSITRGITEAFFGQGTRLTVV.

This clone appeared a few times. V and J are TRBV4-3 and TRBJ1-4; TRBD1 might be the D (5 bases). Germline lookup yields CDR1 LGHNA and CDR2 YSLEER. The CDR3 is made up of 15 amino acids. V was clipped by 4 bases and J by 3 bases, with 12 bases between them. CDR3 region: CASSRRGTSNEKLFF. Written as DNA, the CDR3 is TGCGCCAGCAGCCGCCGAGGGACGTCTAATGAAAAACTGTTTTTT.

The rearrangement uses TRBV28 and TRBJ2-5; D might be TRBD1 (6 bases). The CDR3 totals 14 residues. The V and J ends lost 6 bases and 5 bases respectively, with 16 bases between them. The germline V gene encodes CDR1 MDHEN and CDR2 SYDVKM. The CDR3 is CASSRRWGPETQYF. DNA of the CDR3: TGTGCCAGCAGCCGCCGATGGGGGCCCGAGACCCAGTACTTC.

This clone occurred once. The chain links TRBV5-4 to TRBJ2-3, with D hard to call. The germline V gene encodes CDR1 SGHNT and CDR2 YYREEE (reference sequence). V lost 0 bases to trimming and J lost 7 bases, with 15 bases between them. The CDR3 is 15 residues long. The CDR3 DNA follows: TGTGCCAGCAGCTTGGTCCCCCACGCTCCTTATACGCAGTATTTT. Translating it yields CASSLVPHAPYTQYF.

This chain links TRBV6-1 with TRBJ2-1; 8 bases are a match to TRBD2. Germline CDR1 reads MNHNS; CDR2 reads SASEGT. The CDR3 loop spans 14 amino acids. The junction had 7 bases not matched to a gene; V was cut back by 4 bases and J by 8 bases. CDR3 sequence reads: CASSGGLDPHEQFF. CDR3 DNA sequence: TGTGCCAGCAGTGGGGGACTAGATCCTCATGAGCAGTTCTTC.

This sequence joins TRBV6-5 and TRBJ2-5; D is unresolved. The CDR3 has 15 residues. V was shortened by 2 bases and J by 4 bases, with 14 bases between the two germline ends. Per the germline V gene, CDR1 is MNHEY and CDR2 is SVGAGI. In nucleotides, the CDR3 is TGTGCCAGCAGTTACCCGAAAGGAGTGGGAGAGACCCAGTACTTC. It specifies CASSYPKGVGETQYF.

The rearrangement joins TRBV28 to TRBJ2-7; D remains ambiguous. This CDR3 region has 15 residues. Between the trimmed V and J ends, which lost 4 bases and 2 bases, there was a span of 15 bases. Germline V gives CDR1 MDHEN, CDR2 SYDVKM. The CDR3 coding sequence is TGTGCCAGCAGTTCCGGAATGGAAGAACCCTACGAGCAGTACTTC. Amino acid sequence: CASSSGMEEPYEQYF.

The chain uses TRBV7-3 and TRBJ1-1; TRBD1 is a possible D gene (5 bases). Trimming stripped 2 bases from V and 7 bases from J, with 20 bases between. Germline loops: CDR1 SGHTA, CDR2 FQGTGA. The length of the CDR3 is 16 residues. The DNA for the CDR3 is TGTGCCAGCAGCTTATTAGCGATACGACAGACAAGTGAAGCTTTCTTT. Its translation is CASSLLAIRQTSEAFF.

This sequence joins TRBV6-5 and TRBJ2-7; 8 bases align to TRBD1. The CDR3 is made up of 15 amino acids. Looked up from germline, CDR1 is MNHEY and CDR2 is SVGAGI. V lost 2 bases and J lost 6; bases outside the gene matches: 9. The DNA of the CDR3 is TGTGCCAGCAGTTACACCACTACAGGGGGAGGCGAGCAGTACTTC. It encodes CASSYTTTGGGEQYF.

The chain carries TRBV19 and TRBJ2-7; D ambiguous. From germline, CDR1 is LNHDA and CDR2 SQIVND (reference sequence). The CDR3 spans 13 residues. V was trimmed by 9 bases and J by 3 bases, leaving 15 bases between them. CDR3 bases: TGTGCCAGCAGAGACGGTCCCCACTACGAGCAGTACTTC. Its protein product is CASRDGPHYEQYF.

This clone was detected once. This sequence joins TRBV5-4 and TRBJ1-2; the D is unclear. The CDR3 has 13 amino acids. From germline, CDR1 is SGHNT and CDR2 YYREEE (reference sequence). Trimming removed 1 base at V and 6 bases at J, with 10 bases between. The CDR3 reads CASSLSESHGYTF. CDR3 nucleotide sequence: TGTGCCAGCAGCTTGTCGGAGTCCCATGGCTACACCTTC. The full variable domain, rest sourced from reference TRBV5-4 and TRBJ1-2, is ETGVTQSPTHLIKTRGQQVTLRCSSQSGHNTVSWYQQALGQGPQFIFQYYREEENGRGNFPPRFSGLQFPNYSSELNVNALELDDSALYLCASSLSESHGYTFGSGTRLTVV.

About this clone: This CDR3 is also generated by other DNA sequences in the sample. The V gene is TRBV9, the J gene TRBJ2-2; 11 bases match TRBD2. This CDR3 is 15 amino acids long. The germline V gene has CDR1 SGDLS and CDR2 YYNGEE. V lost 4 bases to trimming and J lost 5 bases; unmatched junction nucleotides: 4. CDR3 sequence: CASSPRTSGTGELFF. CDR3 in DNA: TGTGCCAGCAGCCCAAGGACTAGCGGGACCGGGGAGCTGTTTTTT.

This sequence joins TRBV20-1 and TRBJ1-2; D gene uncertain. Germline assignment: CDR1 DFQATT and CDR2 SNEGSKA (reference sequence). This CDR3 comprises 11 residues. V was shortened by 6 bases and J by 7 bases, with 12 bases between the two germline ends. The CDR3 loop reads CSARWAGGYTF. The CDR3 DNA sequence: TGCAGTGCCCGATGGGCGGGTGGCTACACCTTC.

J is TRBJ1-5 and V is TRBV19; D is ambiguous. This CDR3 region has 14 residues. The germline gives CDR1 LNHDA, CDR2 SQIVND (reference sequence). The V and J ends lost 10 bases and 0 bases respectively, with 13 bases between them. This CDR3 reads CATSGADSNQPQHF. The CDR3 DNA is TGTGCCACCTCCGGCGCTGATAGCAATCAGCCCCAGCATTTT. The full variable domain, completed using reference TRBV19 and TRBJ1-5, is DGGITQSPKYLFRKEGQNVTLSCEQNLNHDAMYWYRQDPGQGLRLIYYSQIVNDFQKGDIAEGYSVSREKKESFPLTVTSAQKNPTAFYLCATSGADSNQPQHFGDGTRLSIL.